This T cell receptor (beta chain) was identified during a study of shared clonotypes between healthy human individuals. Libraries were prepared by immunoSEQ multiplex PCR; TCRdb keeps only in-frame clonotypes and omits some of them. The profile shows roughly 2.1 million clones, about 92% of them singletons. Terminally differentiated effector memory CD45RA+ cells were excluded by CCR7 positive selection of CD45RO-negative cells. The CDR3 runs to 14 residues. Germline V gene data show CDR1 as SGHVS and CDR2 as FQNEAQ. V was clipped by 5 bases and J by 2 bases, with 13 bases between them. The sequenced material came from naive CD8+ T cells from PBMCs. This chain links TRBV7-8 with TRBJ2-7; TRBD2 might be the D (5 bases). The TCR sequence derives from a man in his late teens or twenties in good health. Some clones in this sample may be carry-over from other donors' samples. The CDR3 sequence is CASSNLREPYEQYF. The CDR3 coding sequence is TGTGCCAGCAGCAATTTACGGGAACCCTACGAGCAGTACTTC.